This T cell receptor (beta chain) comes out of a study of T-cell reconstitution after alpha-beta-depleted transplantation in children (dated by TCRdb to about 2016). Context from the whole study: The study quantitatively tracked T-cell immune reconstitution after TCRalphabeta/CD19-depleted allogeneic hematopoietic cell transplantation in children using TCR repertoire profiling.

Regarding this clonotype: No antigen is known for it. Base quality data are lacking; no much larger clone is found one base away.

From the germline V gene, CDR1 is MDHEN and CDR2 is SYDVKM. Including cysteine and phenylalanine, the CDR3 has 12 amino acids. Just the 36-base CDR3 DNA is kept, in frame starting at base 1. The V and J ends are trimmed by 7 bases and 4 bases, leaving 10 bases between them. Library method: PCR. Sequenced using an Illumina HiSeq 2500. To normalize quantification of the TCRbeta repertoire, the TCR libraries were built with molecular barcoding that relied on unique molecular identifiers. TCRdb itself trimmed the public reads at Q25 with fastp, ran MiXCR and retained productive beta chains. Each entry is one CDR3 protein sequence, shown with its most common DNA and genes. Across this sample there are fewer than 750,000 distinct CDR3 sequences, with roughly 24% seen only once. Around 14% of the sample belongs to the ten largest clones. The treatment or condition label here, explained by the study, means: allogeneic hematopoietic cell transplantation with graft depleted of TCRalphabeta T cells and CD19 B cells. The transplant recipients were children given TCRalphabeta/CD19-depleted allogeneic hematopoietic cell grafts.

The full study reports these points: Over subsequent months, a decline in hyperexpanded clone frequencies was noted, and after one year, T-cell counts and TCRbeta diversity were mostly ascribed to newly produced T cells. About two months after transplant, the apparently early recovery of alphabetaT-cell counts reportedly depended on just several hundred clones that had expanded rapidly and came from non-depleted graft cells. In some patients, the high TCRbeta diversity seen at day 60 was put down to recipient T cells and intrathymic progenitors that had survived conditioning.

Here the sequenced sample was PBMCs, mostly from graft donor cells, taken 360 days after TCRalphabeta/CD19-depleted stem cell transplant. This receptor chain uses TRBV28 and TRBJ1-1, with a weak D call of TRBD1 (5 bases match). The clonotype originates from a boy under two years old who had a stem cell transplant for acute myeloid leukemia, so the T cells may come from the graft donor. The nucleotide sequence reads as follows: TGTGCCAGCACCGATCAGGGCACTGAAGCTTTCTTT. Its amino acids are CASTDQGTEAFF.